This T cell receptor beta chain was retrieved from a study of cytomegalovirus exposure and HLA in healthy donors. The study ran its PCR with 60 Vbeta and 13 Jbeta primers. This table comes from immunoSEQ multiplex PCR, and its TCRdb copy is limited to in-frame clones, with some not included. The sample lists 150,000 or so clones, more than 75% seen once, with about 2.2% in the top ten. The specimen was PBMCs. This TCR was sampled from a man aged 50-59 years in good health and CMV-seronegative.

The CDR3 loop reads CASSPKDRGTEAFF. DNA of the CDR3: TGTGCCAGCAGCCCAAAGGACAGGGGAACTGAAGCTTTCTTT. This chain connects TRBV5-4 to TRBJ1-1; 9 bases align to TRBD1. Germline CDR1 reads SGHNT; CDR2 reads YYREEE (reference sequence). CDR3 size: 14 residues. After removal of 4 bases from V and 5 bases from J, the junction contained 6 bases not matched to a gene. Combining the CDR3 with reference TRBV5-4 and TRBJ1-1 gives the whole variable domain ETGVTQSPTHLIKTRGQQVTLRCSSQSGHNTVSWYQQALGQGPQFIFQYYREEENGRGNFPPRFSGLQFPNYSSELNVNALELDDSALYLCASSPKDRGTEAFFGQGTRLTVV.